These 31 T cell receptor beta chains were sequenced from one sample in a study of blood T cell repertoires in COVID-19. Measured with immunoSEQ multiplex PCR; TCRdb has only the in-frame clones, and not every one. In the table there are some 200,000 clones, about 86% of which are singletons. The sequenced sample was PBMCs or T cells enriched from blood (not recorded which). Receptors originate from a man aged 35-49 years who had recovered from COVID-19.

The chain carries TRBV12-5 and TRBJ1-2; TRBD1 matches 9 bases. Germline V gene lookup returns CDR1 LGHNT and CDR2 FRNRAP. This CDR3 is 14 amino acids long. The J segment lost 5 bases and the V segment lost 7 bases, leaving 8 bases of the junction unmatched. In nucleotides, the CDR3 is TGTGCTAGTGCCCGGGACAGGGCAGAGTATGGCTACACCTTC. It is translated as CASARDRAEYGYTF. The variable domain in full, with the rest retrieved from reference TRBV12-5 and TRBJ1-2, is DARVTQTPRHKVTEMGQEVTMRCQPILGHNTVFWYRQTMMQGLELLAYFRNRAPLDDSGMPKDRFSAEMPDATLATLKIQPSEPRDSAVYFCASARDRAEYGYTFGSGTRLTVV.

This CDR3 is CASSRSYHYGYTF. The CDR3 DNA reads TGTGCCAGCAGCCGAAGCTATCATTACGGCTACACCTTC. The chain has TRBV6-5 and TRBJ1-2, with D unresolved. Per the germline V gene, CDR1 is MNHEY and CDR2 is SVGAGI. CDR3 length: 13 amino acids. With 6 bases removed from V and 8 bases from J, the gap between germline ends came to 16 bases.

The V gene is TRBV5-1, the J gene TRBJ1-6; 7 bases agree with TRBD1. V was pared by 4 bases and J by 8 bases, with 6 bases of the junction left unmatched. In germline, CDR1 is SGHRS, CDR2 YFSETQ. The CDR3 is made up of 14 amino acids. The CDR3 reads CASSLGQYYSPLHF. DNA for the CDR3: TGCGCCAGCAGCCTGGGACAGTACTATTCACCCCTCCACTTT.

The chain links TRBV5-1 to TRBJ1-2, with 8 bases lining up with TRBD1. Trimming cost V 4 bases and J 4 bases; bases outside gene matches: 6. Germline V gene sequence: CDR1 SGHRS, CDR2 YFSETQ. CDR3 length equals 14 residues. The CDR3 spells CASSLGQGGYGYTF. Written as DNA, the CDR3 is TGCGCCAGCAGCCTAGGACAGGGAGGCTATGGCTACACCTTC.

This chain connects TRBV5-1 to TRBJ2-7; a possible D gene is TRBD1 (5 bases). CDR1 is SGHRS, CDR2 YFSETQ, per germline. The CDR3 is made up of 15 amino acids. V gave up 4 bases and J gave up 5 bases, with 19 bases separating them. CDR3 sequence (DNA): TGCGCCAGCAGCAAAGAACCAGGGAACCGAAACGAGCAGTACTTC. Translation: CASSKEPGNRNEQYF. The full variable domain, with the rest looked up from reference TRBV5-1 and TRBJ2-7, is KAGVTQTPRYLIKTRGQQVTLSCSPISGHRSVSWYQQTPGQGLQFLFEYFSETQRNKGNFPGRFSGRQFSNSRSEMNVSTLELGDSALYLCASSKEPGNRNEQYFGPGTRLTVT.

The chain recombines TRBV10-1 with TRBJ2-3, with D maybe TRBD2 (6 bases). V dropped 3 bases and J dropped 1 base, with 11 bases sitting between them. This CDR3 has 15 residues. Germline lookup yields CDR1 WNHNN and CDR2 SYGVQD (reference sequence). For the CDR3, the DNA is TGCGCCAGCAGTGACGGCGGGGCCCGCACAGATACGCAGTATTTT. Its protein is CASSDGGARTDTQYF.

The V gene is TRBV4-2, the J gene TRBJ1-6; a weak D match, TRBD1 (6 bases). Germline values: CDR1 LGHNA, CDR2 YNFKEQ. Trimming cost V 2 bases and J 7 bases, with 12 bases left between them. The CDR3 sequence is 15 residues long. The CDR3 sequence is CASSQNRDSNSPLHF. The CDR3, as DNA: TGTGCCAGCAGCCAAAACAGGGATTCAAATTCACCCCTCCACTTT.

CDR3 bases: TGTGCCAGTAGTTCTCCCACTGAAGCTTTCTTT. Protein product: CASSSPTEAFF. V gene TRBV19 combines with J gene TRBJ1-1; D is uncertain. The germline V gene has CDR1 LNHDA and CDR2 SQIVND (reference sequence). This CDR3 contains 11 residues. V gave up 5 bases and J gave up 4 bases, with 5 bases separating them.

V gene TRBV10-3 combines with J gene TRBJ1-2; D is perhaps TRBD1 (6 bases). The CDR3 contains 13 residues. Germline CDR1 and CDR2: ENHRY and SYGVKD. Trimming pared 2 bases from V and 7 bases from J, leaving 11 bases between. The CDR3 coding sequence is TGTGCCATCAGTGAGCACACAGGGTTTGGCTACACCTTC. As protein: CAISEHTGFGYTF.

CDR3 in amino acids: CASSMGGGTDTQYF. CDR3 nucleotide sequence: TGTGCCAGTAGTATGGGGGGGGGCACAGATACGCAGTATTTT. The chain couples TRBV19 to TRBJ2-3; 7 bases match TRBD2. Germline CDR1 reads LNHDA; CDR2 reads SQIVND (reference sequence). The ends lost 3 bases at V and 1 base at J; junction bases unmatched: 1. CDR3 length: 14 residues.

CDR3 sequence: CASSESRGLNTEAFF. The CDR3 coding sequence is TGTGCCAGCAGTGAGTCCCGGGGGTTGAACACTGAAGCTTTCTTT. The chain links TRBV2 to TRBJ1-1; maybe TRBD1 (5 bases). The CDR3 length is 15 residues. V was trimmed by 3 bases and J by 0 bases, leaving 11 bases between them. CDR1 is SNHLY, CDR2 FYNNEI, per germline.

The J gene is TRBJ1-4, the V gene TRBV12-3 or TRBV12-4; the D gene is possibly TRBD1 (5 bases). V lost 3 bases, J lost 10 bases, and 12 bases lay in between. CDR3 length: 13 residues. The CDR3 sequence: CASSFQGGAKLFF. CDR3 nucleotides: TGTGCCAGCAGTTTTCAGGGAGGCGCAAAACTGTTTTTT.

The genes are TRBV6-5 and TRBJ1-1; the match to TRBD1 covers 8 bases. The CDR3 consists of 14 residues. Germline trimming cut 6 bases from V and 3 bases from J; bases unmatched to any gene: 6. In germline, CDR1 is MNHEY, CDR2 SVGAGI. The CDR3 DNA follows: TGTGCCAGCAGCCCACAGGGGGTTTACACTGAAGCTTTCTTT. Encoded protein: CASSPQGVYTEAFF.

V gene TRBV13 combines with J gene TRBJ2-7; D might be TRBD1 (6 bases). Trimming shortened V by 5 bases and J by 0 bases, and 14 bases separated the two germline ends. Looked up from germline, CDR1 is PRHDT and CDR2 is FYEKMQ (reference sequence). The CDR3 consists of 15 residues. The CDR3 loop is CASSQTTGNSYEQYF. In DNA form, the CDR3 reads TGTGCCAGCAGCCAGACGACAGGTAACTCCTACGAGCAGTACTTC.

The V and J genes are TRBV4-2 and TRBJ2-7, with 7 bases lining up with TRBD1. This CDR3 has 12 residues. J was trimmed by 6 bases and V by 2 bases; bases with no gene match: 1. CDR1 is LGHNA and CDR2 is YNFKEQ in the germline V gene. The CDR3 is CASSQTGAEQYF. CDR3 DNA sequence: TGTGCCAGCAGCCAAACAGGGGCCGAGCAGTACTTC.

The chain links TRBV6-4 to TRBJ2-3; 9 bases map to TRBD2. The J segment lost 4 bases and the V segment lost 3 bases, leaving 2 bases of the junction unmatched. CDR1 is MRHNA and CDR2 is SNTAGT in the germline V gene. The CDR3 spans 14 residues. The CDR3 region has the DNA TGTGCCAGCAGTGAAGGCGGGGGGGCAGATACGCAGTATTTT. Its translation: CASSEGGGADTQYF.

CDR3 residues: CASSDGGGKLFF. CDR3 bases: TGTGCCAGCAGTGATGGGGGGGGGAAACTGTTTTTT. The V call is TRBV11-2, the J call TRBJ1-4; the D gene is possibly TRBD1 (5 bases). V lost 6 bases and J 11 bases, leaving 13 bases between the germline ends. Germline V gene lookup returns CDR1 SGHAT and CDR2 FQNNGV. The CDR3 is 12 residues long.

The chain employs TRBV5-1 and TRBJ1-1; a possible D gene is TRBD1 (5 bases). The CDR3 contains 16 residues. Trimming took off 0 bases at V and 0 bases at J, with 12 bases between the two ends. Germline CDR1 is SGHRS and CDR2 is YFSETQ. Here the CDR3 reads CASSLEGWKVNTEAFF. The CDR3 nucleotides are TGCGCCAGCAGCTTGGAGGGGTGGAAAGTGAACACTGAAGCTTTCTTT.

The DNA for the CDR3 is TGTGCCAGTTCCACAGGGGGCGCAGGGCAGCCCCAGCATTTT. This sequence encodes CASSTGGAGQPQHF. This chain connects TRBV19 to TRBJ1-5; 9 bases fit TRBD1. Germline assignment: CDR1 LNHDA and CDR2 SQIVND (reference sequence). Trimming removed 8 bases from V and 7 bases from J; junction bases left unmatched: 9. The CDR3 has 14 residues.

This rearrangement joins TRBV12-3 or TRBV12-4 to TRBJ1-2; unclear D gene. Trimming shortened V by 3 bases and J by 4 bases, and 9 bases separated the two germline ends. The CDR3 totals 13 residues. The CDR3 sequence: CASSFPLFYGYTF. The CDR3 bases are TGTGCCAGCAGTTTCCCCCTTTTCTATGGCTACACCTTC.

The chain links TRBV6-6 to TRBJ1-1; 8 nucleotides line up with TRBD1. Germline lookup yields CDR1 MNHNY and CDR2 SVGAGI (reference sequence). CDR3 length: 16 amino acids. Losses at the gene ends were 6 bases for V and 4 bases for J; bases not matched to a gene: 13. As DNA, the CDR3 is TGTGCCAGCAGGGACCGACAGGGGACGGTGGGCACTGAAGCTTTCTTT. Amino acids: CASRDRQGTVGTEAFF.

As to this clone: The identical CDR3 is also encoded by other nucleotide sequences in the sample. The chain uses TRBV5-1 and TRBJ1-1, with D perhaps matching TRBD1 (5 bases). Per the germline V gene, CDR1 is SGHRS and CDR2 is YFSETQ. V was cut by 4 bases and J by 1 base, with 8 bases left in between. The CDR3 extends over 13 amino acids. CDR3 amino acids: CASSTGQNTEAFF. The CDR3 coding sequence is TGCGCCAGCAGCACTGGACAGAACACTGAAGCTTTCTTT.

Worth noting for this clone: Other nucleotide sequences from this sample produce the same CDR3. J is TRBJ1-1 and V is TRBV5-1; D gene unclear. Germline V CDR1 and CDR2: SGHRS, YFSETQ. This CDR3 is 14 amino acids long. The ends were cut back, 0 bases at V and 2 bases at J, with 8 bases in the middle. CDR3 amino acids: CASSLGGRNTEAFF. In nucleotides, the CDR3 is TGCGCCAGCAGCTTGGGCGGCAGAAACACTGAAGCTTTCTTT.

The chain combines TRBV6-1 with TRBJ1-3; 12 bases are shared with TRBD1. Germline V CDR1 and CDR2: MNHNS, SASEGT. The CDR3 sequence is 18 residues long. The trim removed 3 bases at V and 3 bases at J, leaving 9 bases unmatched. CDR3 sequence reads: CASSEMPGTGGGGNTIYF. The CDR3 DNA reads TGTGCCAGCAGTGAGATGCCCGGGACAGGGGGCGGTGGAAACACCATATATTTT.

The V call is TRBV9, the J call TRBJ1-2; 10 bases line up with TRBD1. This CDR3 spans 14 amino acids. Germline-derived CDR1 and CDR2 are SGDLS and YYNGEE. V lost 4 bases to trimming and J lost 8 bases; unmatched junction nucleotides: 8. The CDR3 bases are TGTGCCAGCAGCCCTGGGGACAGGGGTAGGGGCTACACCTTC. Translating gives CASSPGDRGRGYTF.

V gene TRBV7-9 combines with J gene TRBJ2-5, with unresolved D. Germline CDR1 is SEHNR and CDR2 is FQNEAQ (reference sequence). V was clipped by 1 base and J by 3 bases, with 12 bases between them. The CDR3 contains 15 residues. The CDR3 reads CASSLGVGQEETQYF. DNA of the CDR3: TGTGCCAGCAGCTTAGGAGTAGGTCAGGAAGAGACCCAGTACTTC.

V usage is TRBV11-2 and J usage is TRBJ2-5; D not resolved. The CDR3 contains 14 residues. V shed 1 base and J shed 2 bases, with 8 bases lying between them. Per the germline V gene, CDR1 is SGHAT and CDR2 is FQNNGV. The DNA of the CDR3 is TGTGCCAGCAGCTTAGGGGCAGGACAAGAGACCCAGTACTTC. Encoded protein: CASSLGAGQETQYF.

The chain recombines TRBV19 with TRBJ1-3; D possibly corresponds to TRBD1 (5 bases). V lost 3 bases and J lost 4, with 10 bases in between. Germline loops: CDR1 LNHDA, CDR2 SQIVND (reference sequence). This CDR3 region has 14 residues. The CDR3 spells CASSITTAGNTIYF. In nucleotides, the CDR3 is TGTGCCAGTAGTATTACGACAGCCGGAAACACCATATATTTT.

The chain employs TRBV29-1 and TRBJ1-1; TRBD1 matches 11 bases. CDR3 length equals 14 residues. Germline V gene data show CDR1 as SQVTM and CDR2 as ANQGSEA. Trimming at V came to 7 bases and at J to 4 bases, leaving 8 bases not matched to a gene. The CDR3 spells CSGGQGALFTEAFF. In DNA form, the CDR3 reads TGCAGCGGTGGACAGGGGGCGCTTTTCACTGAAGCTTTCTTT.

The chain uses TRBV5-5 and TRBJ2-2; D is ambiguous. The CDR3 is made up of 14 amino acids. Trimming removed 0 bases at V and 3 bases at J, with 6 bases between. The germline V gene has CDR1 SGHKS and CDR2 YYEKEE (reference sequence). The CDR3 here is CASSLDLDTGELFF. The CDR3 nucleotides are TGTGCCAGCAGCTTGGACCTAGACACCGGGGAGCTGTTTTTT. Full variable domain (rest looked up from reference TRBV5-5 and TRBJ2-2): DAGVTQSPTHLIKTRGQQVTLRCSPISGHKSVSWYQQVLGQGPQFIFQYYEKEERGRGNFPDRFSARQFPNYSSELNVNALLLGDSALYLCASSLDLDTGELFFGEGSRLTVL.

V usage is TRBV7-9 and J usage is TRBJ1-4; no firm D call. Germline V gives CDR1 SEHNR, CDR2 FQNEAQ (reference sequence). Trimming removed 5 bases at V and 4 bases at J, with 23 bases between. The CDR3 runs to 18 residues. In DNA, the CDR3 is TGTGCCAGCAGCCCTCTCCCGGGAGCCGGAGGGATTAATGAAAAACTGTTTTTT. This sequence encodes CASSPLPGAGGINEKLFF.